This T cell receptor (beta chain) derives from a study of T cells in Graves' hyperthyroidism and ophthalmopathy (dated by TCRdb to 2018 to 2020). Study-level background: Peripheral blood samples were taken at initial diagnosis, before any treatment was given. To identify TCR V-J signatures that set the groups apart, the researchers used a discovery cohort of 95 to 100 patients, made up of some 41 with Graves' ophthalmopathy and some 60 with stable Graves' hyperthyroidism. Whether ophthalmopathy could be predicted prospectively was tested in an independent validation cohort made up of 18 to 20 hyperthyroidism patients plus 17 patients who later progressed to ophthalmopathy. The 100 discovery patients were divided at random into training and test sets in a 7:3 ratio. Thyroid tissue and blood T-cell repertoires from about six Graves' hyperthyroidism patients were also compared in the study. Following sampling, methimazole starting at 30 mg daily was given to hyperthyroidism patients, and high-dose intravenous methylprednisolone was given to ophthalmopathy patients. According to the paper, TCR Vbeta CDR3 sequencing was carried out on 135 peripheral blood samples, which came from fewer than 50 ophthalmopathy, around 75 hyperthyroidism and roughly 17 progressor patients. Paper-wide results and their limitations: In validation, the model predicted progression to ophthalmopathy a median of 6.5 months before onset, with around 70% sensitivity and 72.22% specificity. No statistical method was used to set the sample size in advance, and investigators knew the group allocation. Most expanded thyroid clonotypes (frequency above 0.001) were also detected in blood, a finding suggesting that blood repertoires may reflect thyroid immune responses. A 13 V-J signature model separated ophthalmopathy from stable hyperthyroidism, with approximately 87% sensitivity and roughly 82% specificity in cross-validation and 80%/75% in testing.

From cysteine to phenylalanine, the CDR3 is 13 amino acids long. Only CDR3 DNA is held: 39 bases, read in frame from base 1. Taken from the germline V gene, the CDR1 and CDR2 loops are SGHTS and YDEGEE. V lost 4 bases and J lost 1 base; the stretch between them is 9 bases long. The TCR beta CDR3 regions were amplified from RNA transcripts. A first-round RT-PCR of the TCR CDR3 used the HTBI primer set with the Qiagen OneStep RT-PCR kit. The libraries were constructed in a second round of multiplex PCR and then size-selected and purified. Paired-end sequencing of the libraries was performed with 100 bp reads on an Illumina HiSeq2000. The study's own analysis went as follows. Raw data were processed with SOAPnuke, discarding reads with adapters, uncalled bases, mean Phred below 15, or no exact constant-primer or identifier match. High-quality paired reads were merged using COPE v1.2.5, and each unique nucleotide sequence was defined as a clonotype. MiTCR v1.1 was used to align the clonotypes against IMGT TRBV, TRBD and TRBJ reference segments. The analysis was restricted to V-J combinations with a frequency above 0.0001, which together covered 98% to 99.2% of the repertoires. A TCS score was defined as the ratio of F50 (clonal expansion) to E x V (chaos), with BLOSUM62-based TCRdist applied between CDR3 peptides within each V-J. Welch's t-statistics and random forest reduced around 550 V-J features to roughly 13, which were used in a naive Bayes classifier (R e1071). TCRdb reworked the public reads: Q25 trimming with fastp, MiXCR clone assembly, productive beta chains retained. A single entry per CDR3 protein holds the most common genes and DNA from its merged rows. TCRdb's processing, not the authors', yielded these V and J calls. The sample includes around 450,000 distinct CDR3 sequences, with about 15% observed a single time. Of the sample, about 14% is held by the ten largest clones.

The table lists this clonotype with many counts. Which antigen it targets is not known. Per-nucleotide qualities are absent, and no much larger clonotype sits a single base away. A patient counted as having stable Graves' hyperthyroidism if no progression to ophthalmopathy occurred over 18 months of follow-up. Hyperthyroidism patients were aged 18 to 65 years and newly diagnosed, with disease duration of less than 2 months. Any patient with an uncontrolled infection, another autoimmune disease, pregnancy or lactation was excluded. Clinical symptoms, serum thyroxine and TRAb, thyroid ultrasound, and orbital computed tomography formed the basis for the diagnoses. Ficoll-Paque density gradient centrifugation was used to isolate PBMCs from about 10 ml of fresh peripheral blood. Total RNA was extracted using Trizol reagent, and RNA quality was assessed on an Agilent 2100 Bioanalyzer.

The V and J genes are TRBV5-8 and TRBJ2-7; the D gene is possibly TRBD2, with 6 bases matching. The source material was blood. The clonotype originates from a woman in her late teens or twenties with Graves' hyperthyroidism. This receptor has the CDR3 CASSRGLSYEQYF. The nucleotides are TGTGCCAGCAGCCGGGGACTGTCCTACGAGCAGTACTTC.